This T cell receptor (beta chain) was captured in a study of CD8 T cells in ankylosing spondylitis. Regarding the study as a whole: A TCR beta motif of 7 or 8 highly homologous variants appeared characteristic of ankylosing spondylitis blood. The study looked at matched synovial fluid samples from ankylosing spondylitis patients. Disease-linked clones were reported to be significantly enriched there.

The germline V and J ends were trimmed by 3 bases and 2 bases, with 11 bases remaining between them. The CDR3 consists of 13 residues. Germline CDR1 reads DFQATT; CDR2 reads SNEGSKA (reference sequence). This clonotype has ten or more counts. Its antigen is unknown. Each CDR3 protein is one row after TCRdb ran MiXCR on the 5' RACE reads. The profile covers 250,000 or so distinct CDR3 sequences, with approximately 24% appearing a single time and 0.5% to 0.75% taken by the ten largest. This TCR was recovered from a male donor with ankylosing spondylitis or in good health (not recorded which). Sequenced input: blood, either unsorted or a sorted T cell fraction (not recorded which). This chain joins TRBV20-1 and TRBJ2-7; no firm D call. CDR3: CSASSAKTYEQYF. As DNA, the CDR3 is TGCAGTGCTAGTTCTGCCAAAACCTACGAGCAGTACTTC.